This paragraph reports one T cell receptor beta chain. What it binds is unknown. Each CDR3 protein gets one entry after TCRdb re-called the reads with MiXCR. This sample has 250,000 to 300,000 distinct CDR3 sequences, with less than 25% found just once. This sample is part of a study of T cell repertoires in cytomegalovirus infection. Overall study: Both CMV infection and a matching HLA type were indicated by public TCR beta signatures.

This CDR3 has 17 residues. Germline V gives CDR1 LGHNA, CDR2 YSLEER. Trimming left V 1 base short and J 2 bases short, with 17 bases between. Sequences were derived from cultured PBMCs, sampled from culture after CMV antigen stimulation. This clonotype was obtained from a human donor in good health (CMV status not recorded). Some clones in this sample may be carry-over from other donors' samples. The rearrangement links TRBV4-3 to TRBJ1-2; no firm D call. The CDR3 region has the DNA TGCGCCAGCAGCCAAGCCCTTCTTGAAAATGTAAACTATGGCTACACCTTC. It codes for CASSQALLENVNYGYTF.